This T cell receptor (beta chain) emerged from a study of T cells in tuberculosis (dated by TCRdb to between 2017 and 2018). Describing the broader study: The study combined CD1B tetramers and high-throughput TCR immunosequencing to characterize T cells specific for the mycobacterial lipid antigen glucose monomycolate (GMM). In a South African clinical cohort, IGRA-negative adolescents, IGRA-positive adolescents with latent tuberculosis and adults with active tuberculosis were compared, with under 13 people in each group. PBMC from patients with active tuberculosis were archived either before the start of standard anti-tuberculosis treatment or within 7 days of starting that treatment.

Results and caveats for the whole study, not just this receptor: Compared with IGRA-negative controls, TCR-alpha repertoires from active tuberculosis had smaller mean NN-distances to GMM-specific TCRs, which suggests that these TCRs underwent clonal expansion. The smaller NN-distances in active tuberculosis patients were driven in part by shorter CDR3-alpha lengths, while the difference seen for TCR-beta was not statistically significant. An accuracy of about 90% (AUROC 0.90) was reached by a classifier using the diverse GMM-specific repertoire, compared with around 70% accuracy when GEM motif frequencies were used. Clinical samples were chosen by availability of cryopreserved specimens, and active tuberculosis cases were adults while controls were adolescents.

Comment on this clone: Its target antigen remains unknown. The input lacks base qualities; no much larger clone sits a single base away.

From a lookup of the germline V gene, CDR1 and CDR2 are SGDLS and YYNGEE. Trimming accounts for 1 base at V and 6 bases at J, while the number of junction bases matched to no gene is 7. From the cysteine through the phenylalanine, the CDR3 covers 15 amino acids. Only the CDR3 part of the read is kept: 45 bases, read in frame from the first base. The immunoSEQ multiplex PCR assay was used to generate TCR libraries, with TCR-beta and/or TCR-alpha/delta assays applied to each sample. Amplified TCR libraries were sequenced on the Illumina high-throughput platform. The study's processing was this. Clustering and dimensionality reduction relied on pairwise TCRdist distances among GMM-specific receptors from T cells that were either sorted ex vivo or expanded in vitro. The score assigned to each clinical repertoire was mean NN-distance, meaning the average TCRdist to the nearest 10% of tetramer-positive reference sequences. GEM TCR motif frequency was computed as the fraction of unique TCRs matching known GEM sequences by V/J usage and CDR3 length. Active tuberculosis was classified by linear discriminant analysis with leave-one-out cross-validation, implemented in scikit-learn. TCRdb's version of the immuneACCESS table is confined to in-frame rearrangements and falls short of the full clone set. An unresolved V gene accounts for under half of the shortfall where checked; the remainder is of unknown origin. The V and J calls and clone size were taken over from that table, and D and trimming were inferred from the DNA. A total of tens of thousands of clones appear in this sample, less than 95% of them only once. The top ten constitute approximately 2.4% of the sample.

Interpreted using the paper, the time point label stands for: new active TB diagnosis, blood taken before or within 7 days of starting treatment. Active tuberculosis patients were HIV-seronegative South African adults aged 18 years or older with a new diagnosis. Confirmation of active tuberculosis was based on positive sputum smear microscopy and/or a positive M. tuberculosis culture. Immunosequencing was performed on unsorted cryopreserved PBMC, with 95,000 to 100,000 T cells per clinical donor covered on average. This TCR was recovered from an adult with tuberculosis. The rearrangement combines TRBV9 with TRBJ2-1; the junction holds 7 bases that match TRBD2. Here the sequenced sample was PBMCs, taken at tuberculosis diagnosis. The sequenced DNA: TGTGCCAGCAGCGTACAAACGGGGGGACCCAATGAGCAGTTCTTC. Translation gives CASSVQTGGPNEQFF.